This T cell receptor (beta chain) was recorded in a study of blood T cells in healthy people across ages. Study-wide context: Using template switching, researchers captured about one barcoded beta molecule for each two T cells.

CDR3 length: 13 residues. Trimming shortened V by 3 bases and J by 14 bases, and 20 bases separated the two germline ends. In germline, CDR1 is DFQATT, CDR2 SNEGSKA (reference sequence). Through a sample-barcoded 5' primer and a J-beta primer mix, a second PCR was run for roughly 6 to 12 cycles. A tag from a template-switch adaptor with 12 random nucleotides marked each cDNA molecule. TCRdb reprocessed the 5' RACE reads with MiXCR, giving one entry per CDR3 protein. The sample yields just under 900,000 distinct CDR3 sequences, 25% to 30% seen once. At least ten counts were recorded for this clonotype.

Sequencing used blood. The genes are TRBV20-1 and TRBJ2-1, with D perhaps matching TRBD2 (5 bases). This sequence originates from a woman aged 80 or over in good health. CDR3 nucleotides: TGCAGTGCTAGTATCGGGGAGACCGGCACAAAGTTCTTC. This sequence encodes CSASIGETGTKFF.